This T cell receptor beta chain originates from a study of blood T cell repertoires in COVID-19. The length of the CDR3 is 11 residues. The germline V gene has CDR1 ENHRY and CDR2 SYGVKD. The V and J ends lost 9 bases and 4 bases respectively, with 10 bases between them. TCRdb keeps only in-frame clones here, not all; method: immunoSEQ multiplex PCR. The data hold nearly 250,000 clones, with roughly 85% observed a single time. The clonotype comes from a woman aged 50 to 65 with acute COVID-19. This sequence joins TRBV10-3 and TRBJ2-7; D might be TRBD1 (6 bases). The sequenced sample consisted of PBMCs or T cells enriched from blood (not recorded which). This CDR3 reads CAIQGTYEQYF. In DNA form, the CDR3 reads TGTGCCATTCAGGGGACGTACGAGCAGTACTTC.